The 22 T cell receptor beta chains presented below share a single source sample, sequenced in a study of blood T cell repertoires in COVID-19 (TCRdb year 2020). Libraries came from the immunoSEQ multiplex PCR assay. TCRdb obtained this table from immuneACCESS and retained in-frame rearrangements with V and J assigned. These tables miss some clones; where compared with another copy, unresolved V genes account for less than half of the shortfall, and the remainder is unexplained. The sample has about 400,000 clones on record, roughly 90% of them singletons. The ten biggest clones cover more than 0.95% of the sample. The sample comprised peripheral blood. Receptors originate from a man in his forties with acute or convalescent COVID-19.

The rearrangement links TRBV19 to TRBJ2-4; TRBD2 agrees at 7 bases. Germline CDR1 is LNHDA and CDR2 is SQIVND (reference sequence). V shed 3 bases and J 1 base; nucleotides not matched to a gene: 6. The CDR3 has 16 amino acids. CDR3 nucleotide sequence: TGTGCCAGTAGTATCGGCCCGCGGGGGGCCAAAAACATTCAGTACTTC. Protein sequence: CASSIGPRGAKNIQYF.

This clone was recorded once. The genes are TRBV27 and TRBJ2-1; TRBD2 aligns across 8 bases. This CDR3 has 14 residues. Trimming removed 3 bases from V and 2 bases from J; junction bases left unmatched: 0. Germline V CDR1 and CDR2: MNHEY, SMNVEV (reference sequence). For the CDR3, the DNA is TGTGCCAGCAGTTTCGGGAGGGCCTACAATGAGCAGTTCTTC. The encoded protein is CASSFGRAYNEQFF.

The genes are TRBV3-1 (or the pseudogene TRBV3-2) and TRBJ2-5; a possible D gene is TRBD2 (5 bases). V gave up 4 bases and J gave up 1 base, with 10 bases separating them. In germline, CDR1 is LGHDT, CDR2 YNNKEL (reference sequence). The CDR3 is 14 amino acids. The CDR3 sequence is CASSPRDSQETQYF. CDR3 coding DNA: TGTGCCAGCAGCCCCCGGGATAGCCAAGAGACCCAGTACTTC.

The chain recombines TRBV5-4 with TRBJ2-7, with 9 nucleotides matching TRBD1. V shed 4 bases, J shed 6 bases, and the junction held 11 bases outside the gene matches. CDR3 length: 15 residues. In germline, CDR1 is SGHNT, CDR2 YYREEE (reference sequence). The CDR3 bases are TGTGCCAGCAGCCCCAGTCCCGGGACAGGGCCCGAGCAGTACTTC. Translation gives CASSPSPGTGPEQYF.

The V call is TRBV5-1, the J call TRBJ1-2; 8 positions agree with TRBD1. J was trimmed by 8 bases and V by 7 bases; bases with no gene match: 13. The CDR3 covers 14 residues. Germline CDR1 SGHRS, CDR2 YFSETQ. CDR3 amino acids: CASALGQGAGGYTF. The CDR3 nucleotides are TGCGCCAGCGCACTGGGGCAGGGGGCCGGAGGCTACACCTTC.

V and J are TRBV6-5 and TRBJ2-3; 11 positions match TRBD2. Germline CDR1 reads MNHEY; CDR2 reads SVGAGI. Losses at the gene ends were 5 bases for V and 1 base for J; bases not matched to a gene: 2. The CDR3 has 15 amino acids. DNA of the CDR3: TGTGCCAGCAGTCCGACTAGCGGGGGCACAGATACGCAGTATTTT. Translation: CASSPTSGGTDTQYF.

A few counts support this clone. The V and J genes are TRBV18 and TRBJ2-6; 10 bases agree with TRBD1. CDR3 length: 15 amino acids. Trimming at V came to 3 bases and at J to 6 bases, leaving 2 bases not matched to a gene. CDR1 KGHSH and CDR2 LQKENI come from the germline V gene. CDR3 coding DNA: TGTGCCAGCTCACCGACAGGGGGCGAGGCCAACGTCCTGACTTTC. Protein sequence: CASSPTGGEANVLTF. Looking up the rest from reference TRBV18 and TRBJ2-6 gives the full variable domain: NAGVMQNPRHLVRRRGQEARLRCSPMKGHSHVYWYRQLPEEGLKFMVYLQKENIIDESGMPKERFSAEFPKEGPSILRIQQVVRGDSAAYFCASSPTGGEANVLTFGAGSRLTVL.

The CDR3 here is CAWSVGQGANSPLHF. Written as DNA, the CDR3 is TGTGCCTGGAGTGTAGGACAGGGGGCGAATTCACCCCTCCACTTT. The chain links TRBV30 to TRBJ1-6; 11 bases are a match to TRBD1. The CDR3 covers 15 residues. Unmatched junction bases numbered 2, after V lost 0 bases and J lost 7 bases. The germline gives CDR1 GTSNPN, CDR2 SVGIG (reference sequence).

The chain has TRBV4-1 and TRBJ1-2, with TRBD1 matching over 10 bases. V lost 0 bases and J lost 6; bases outside the gene matches: 7. The V gene's germline CDR1 is MGHRA and CDR2 YSYEKL. The CDR3 runs to 16 residues. As DNA, the CDR3 is TGCGCCAGCAGCCAAGACCCGGGACAGGGGAAGGATGGCTACACCTTC. Translated, it gives CASSQDPGQGKDGYTF.

The V and J genes are TRBV9 and TRBJ1-2, with D possibly being TRBD1 (6 bases). V was trimmed by 0 bases and J by 3 bases, leaving 6 bases between them. The germline V gene encodes CDR1 SGDLS and CDR2 YYNGEE. The CDR3 loop spans 13 amino acids. The CDR3 DNA is TGTGCCAGCAGCGTAGCAGGGGACTATGGCTACACCTTC. As protein: CASSVAGDYGYTF.

The chain carries TRBV6-2 or TRBV6-3 and TRBJ1-5; D may be TRBD1 (6 bases). This CDR3 has 15 residues. V was pared by 4 bases and J by 1 base, with 11 bases between. The germline V gene has CDR1 MNHEY and CDR2 SVGEGT. CDR3 sequence: CASSSDQGSNQPQHF. CDR3 in DNA: TGTGCCAGCAGTTCCGACCAGGGGAGCAATCAGCCCCAGCATTTT.

The chain uses TRBV7-9 and TRBJ2-7, with D possibly matching TRBD2 (6 bases). V was clipped by 1 base and J by 5 bases, with 15 bases between them. CDR3 length: 15 residues. Germline lookup yields CDR1 SEHNR and CDR2 FQNEAQ (reference sequence). The CDR3 reads CASSLGWGGTDEQYF. In nucleotides, the CDR3 is TGTGCCAGCAGCTTAGGGTGGGGAGGTACCGACGAGCAGTACTTC.

This chain joins TRBV5-1 and TRBJ2-7; TRBD2 matches at 15 bases. V lost 0 bases, J lost 4 bases, and 5 bases stayed unmatched. There are 17 residues in the CDR3. CDR1 SGHRS and CDR2 YFSETQ come from the germline V gene. The CDR3 loop reads CASSLGLGLAGGYEQYF. The CDR3 bases are TGCGCCAGCAGCTTGGGGTTGGGACTAGCGGGAGGATACGAGCAGTACTTC.

The gene calls are TRBV6-4 and TRBJ1-2; D is perhaps TRBD1 (5 bases). The germline V gene encodes CDR1 MRHNA and CDR2 SNTAGT. V lost 5 bases, J lost 5 bases, and 18 bases lay in between. The CDR3 is 15 amino acids. DNA for the CDR3: TGTGCCAGCAGTAAAACTGGATCAGGGAATTATGGCTACACCTTC. Translating gives CASSKTGSGNYGYTF.

J is TRBJ1-6 and V is TRBV5-1; D unclear. The V gene lost 5 bases and the J gene lost 4 bases, with 10 bases spanning the gap. CDR1 and CDR2 from the germline V gene are SGHRS and YFSETQ. This CDR3 is 14 amino acids long. CDR3 sequence reads: CASSEADYNSPLHF. Here the CDR3 DNA reads TGCGCCAGCAGTGAGGCCGATTATAATTCACCCCTCCACTTT.

The chain is built from TRBV6-5 and TRBJ2-1, with a tentative D call TRBD1 (5 bases). V lost 0 bases, J lost 9 bases, and 18 bases lay in between. The CDR3 loop spans 16 amino acids. CDR1 is MNHEY and CDR2 is SVGAGI in the germline V gene. As DNA, the CDR3 is TGTGCCAGCAGTTACTCTAGGGGCCTGACACGCGGTGAGCAGTTCTTC. It translates to CASSYSRGLTRGEQFF.

The V gene is TRBV7-2, the J gene TRBJ1-1; 12 bases align to TRBD1. This CDR3 region has 17 residues. Germline CDR1 and CDR2: SGHTA and FQGNSA. V lost 5 bases, J lost 0 bases, and 7 bases stayed unmatched. Here the CDR3 reads CASSPRDRGLLNTEAFF. The CDR3 DNA follows: TGTGCCAGCAGCCCACGGGACAGGGGGCTCTTGAACACTGAAGCTTTCTTT.

V is TRBV18 and J is TRBJ1-4; D is unclear. Trimming removed 3 bases at V and 15 bases at J, with 11 bases between. Looked up from germline, CDR1 is KGHSH and CDR2 is LQKENI. The CDR3 runs to 11 residues. The CDR3 nucleotides are TGTGCCAGCTCACCTGGGCAGAGTTTGTTTTTT. This codes for CASSPGQSLFF.

The J gene is TRBJ1-5, the V gene TRBV2, with TRBD1 matching 8 bases. V lost 4 bases and J lost 4; bases outside the gene matches: 9. This CDR3 is built from 16 residues. Germline loops: CDR1 SNHLY, CDR2 FYNNEI. The chain's CDR3 is CASSAPGQDGNQPQHF. The CDR3 coding sequence is TGTGCCAGCAGTGCCCCGGGACAGGACGGAAATCAGCCCCAGCATTTT. Filled out from reference TRBV2 and TRBJ1-5, the complete variable domain reads EPEVTQTPSHQVTQMGQEVILRCVPISNHLYFYWYRQILGQKVEFLVSFYNNEISEKSEIFDDQFSVERPDGSNFTLKIRSTKLEDSAMYFCASSAPGQDGNQPQHFGDGTRLSIL.

The chain employs TRBV11-3 and TRBJ2-1; 7 bases agree with TRBD2. Germline V lookup: CDR1 SGHNT, CDR2 YENEEA. Germline trimming cut 5 bases from V and 6 bases from J; bases unmatched to any gene: 19. This CDR3 is 18 amino acids long. CDR3 sequence reads: CASSLKWGGKRTGNEQFF. CDR3 in DNA: TGTGCCAGCAGCCTCAAGTGGGGGGGGAAGAGGACTGGCAATGAGCAGTTCTTC.

The rearrangement joins TRBV5-6 to TRBJ1-2; the D gene is possibly TRBD1 (5 bases). Looked up from germline, CDR1 is SGHDT and CDR2 is YYEEEE. V was trimmed by 0 bases and J by 4 bases, leaving 13 bases between them. CDR3 size: 15 residues. CDR3 nucleotide sequence: TGTGCCAGCAGCTTGGAGGGGTCCTTCGCCTATGGCTACACCTTC. Encoded protein: CASSLEGSFAYGYTF.

V gene TRBV7-8 combines with J gene TRBJ2-1; perhaps TRBD2 as D (7 bases). The CDR3 sequence is 15 residues long. The germline V and J ends were trimmed by 1 base and 14 bases, with 21 bases remaining between them. CDR1 is SGHVS, CDR2 FQNEAQ, per germline. The CDR3 region is CASSLVGGRLASEFF. For the CDR3, the DNA is TGTGCCAGCAGCTTAGTGGGGGGCAGACTAGCTTCGGAGTTCTTC.